This TCR beta chain was captured in a study of shared clonotypes between healthy human individuals. From germline, CDR1 is SGDLS and CDR2 YYNGEE. The CDR3 has 16 residues. V shed 4 bases, J shed 3 bases, and the junction held 9 bases outside the gene matches. Profiled with immunoSEQ multiplex PCR; TCRdb holds only in-frame clones, not every one. The data contain 190,000 or so clones, roughly 70% of them singletons. The chain employs TRBV9 and TRBJ2-2; 7 positions match TRBD1. This clonotype was sampled from a young man in good health. The sample comprised memory CD4+ T cells sorted from blood. The subset was: CD45RA-negative fraction. For the CDR3, the DNA is TGTGCCAGCAGCCCAACAGGCAGGGGGTACACCGGGGAGCTGTTTTTT. Its protein product is CASSPTGRGYTGELFF. Using reference TRBV9 and TRBJ2-2 for the parts outside the CDR3, the full variable domain is DSGVTQTPKHLITATGQRVTLRCSPRSGDLSVYWYQQSLDQGLQFLIQYYNGEERAKGNILERFSAQQFPDLHSELNLSSLELGDSALYFCASSPTGRGYTGELFFGEGSRLTVL.